These 11 T cell receptor beta chains were all obtained from the same sample, sequenced in a study of T-cell reconstitution after alpha-beta-depleted transplantation in children. TCRbeta library preparation incorporated unique molecular identifiers. TCRdb ran MiXCR on the PCR reads and lists one entry per CDR3 protein. Of over 200,000 distinct CDR3 sequences in the sample, roughly a sixth were seen once. Material: PBMCs, mostly from graft donor cells, obtained 360 days after TCRalphabeta/CD19-depleted stem cell transplant. These receptors all come from a male patient aged 2 to 9 who had a stem cell transplant for acute lymphoblastic leukemia, so the T cells may come from the graft donor.

The chain combines TRBV20-1 with TRBJ2-3; TRBD2 matches 7 bases. The CDR3 sequence is 13 residues long. Germline CDR1 reads DFQATT; CDR2 reads SNEGSKA (reference sequence). Trimming at V came to 6 bases and at J to 4 bases, leaving 7 bases not matched to a gene. CDR3 DNA: TGCAGTGCGCGACTAGCCGGATCAGATACGCAGTATTTT. As protein: CSARLAGSDTQYF.

The chain couples TRBV4-3 to TRBJ2-7; D not resolved. The germline V gene encodes CDR1 LGHNA and CDR2 YSLEER. Trimming cost V 3 bases and J 7 bases, with 16 bases left between them. CDR3 length: 14 amino acids. CDR3 DNA sequence: TGCGCCAGCAGCCAGAGTATTAGAGGAGATGAGCAGTACTTC. This sequence encodes CASSQSIRGDEQYF.

This chain uses TRBV30 with TRBJ1-5, with 8 bases lining up with TRBD1. The CDR3 is 15 amino acids. J lost 5 bases, V lost 0 bases, and 6 bases had no gene match. Germline values: CDR1 GTSNPN, CDR2 SVGIG (reference sequence). Here the CDR3 reads CAWSVQGGFHQPQHF. DNA of the CDR3: TGTGCCTGGAGTGTACAGGGGGGATTCCATCAGCCCCAGCATTTT.

This clonotype appeared a few times. V usage is TRBV5-1 and J usage is TRBJ2-2; 10 nucleotides agree with TRBD1. The V segment lost 1 base and the J segment 3 bases; nucleotides outside the gene matches: 3. The CDR3 runs to 16 residues. Germline CDR1 SGHRS, CDR2 YFSETQ. The CDR3 loop reads CASSLPGTGDTGELFF. CDR3 nucleotide sequence: TGCGCCAGCAGCTTGCCGGGGACAGGGGACACCGGGGAGCTGTTTTTT.

This clonotype was seen more than once but under ten times. The chain joins TRBV20-1 to TRBJ2-7; D unclear. Germline loops: CDR1 DFQATT, CDR2 SNEGSKA (reference sequence). The CDR3 length is 12 residues. Trimming cost V 4 bases and J 2 bases, with 9 bases left between them. CDR3 bases: TGCAGTGCTACACAGCCAACCTACGAGCAGTACTTC. It yields the protein CSATQPTYEQYF.

This clonotype was counted between two and nine times. The chain combines TRBV5-5 with TRBJ1-4; TRBD1 aligns across 8 bases. The CDR3 is 14 residues long. The V gene end was trimmed by 5 bases and the J gene end by 8 bases; junction bases not matched to a gene: 8. Germline CDR1 SGHKS, CDR2 YYEKEE (reference sequence). Here the CDR3 DNA reads TGTGCCAGCAGTTGGGACAGGTACTCCGAAAAACTGTTTTTT. Its protein is CASSWDRYSEKLFF. Drawing the rest from reference TRBV5-5 and TRBJ1-4, the complete variable domain is DAGVTQSPTHLIKTRGQQVTLRCSPISGHKSVSWYQQVLGQGPQFIFQYYEKEERGRGNFPDRFSARQFPNYSSELNVNALLLGDSALYLCASSWDRYSEKLFFGSGTQLSVL.

Concerning this clonotype: A read error is likely, as this CDR3 ends without the conserved phenylalanine or tryptophan. The chain couples TRBV20-1 to TRBJ1-1, with a tentative D call TRBD1 (5 bases). V lost 7 bases and J 10 bases, leaving 16 bases between the germline ends. The CDR3 sequence is 11 residues long. The V gene's germline CDR1 is DFQATT and CDR2 SNEGSKA (reference sequence). DNA of the CDR3: TGCAGTGTACCAGGGAGATTAGGAGCTTTCTCT. It specifies CSVPGRLGAFS.

This clonotype was detected only a few times. This rearrangement joins TRBV12-3 or TRBV12-4 to TRBJ2-2; D is possibly TRBD1 or TRBD2 (5 bases each). This CDR3 has 16 residues. Trimming cost V 2 bases and J 3 bases, with 13 bases left between them. Here the CDR3 DNA reads TGTGCCAGCAGTTTATTCAGGGTGAGGGACACCGGGGAGCTGTTTTTT. Its translation is CASSLFRVRDTGELFF.

The V call is TRBV7-9, the J call TRBJ1-4; 9 nucleotides line up with TRBD1. With 5 bases clipped from V and 8 bases from J, the junction kept 9 bases outside the gene matches. CDR3 length: 15 amino acids. In germline, CDR1 is SEHNR, CDR2 FQNEAQ (reference sequence). The DNA of the CDR3 is TGTGCCAGCAGCACTCCTGGACAGGGGTGGGAAAAACTGTTTTTT. It is translated as CASSTPGQGWEKLFF.

This clonotype was detected ten times or more. The chain is built from TRBV20-1 and TRBJ2-1; tentatively, D is TRBD1 or TRBD2 (5 bases each). The J call may be mistaken, given a closer DNA end match to TRBJ2-4. The CDR3 contains 11 residues. Germline V lookup: CDR1 DFQATT, CDR2 SNEGSKA (reference sequence). In DNA, the CDR3 is TGCAGTGCTTGGGCGAGGGGTCCTCAGTACTTC. Translation: CSAWARGPQYF.

This rearrangement joins TRBV27 to TRBJ2-7; 8 nucleotides align to TRBD1. The J segment lost 4 bases and the V segment lost 3 bases, leaving 8 bases of the junction unmatched. The CDR3 covers 15 residues. Germline CDR1 reads MNHEY; CDR2 reads SMNVEV (reference sequence). CDR3 sequence (DNA): TGTGCCAGCAGTTTCCGGACAGGGATGGGGTACGAGCAGTACTTC. It specifies CASSFRTGMGYEQYF.